There are many counts of the clone carrying this T cell receptor (beta chain). PCR employed 60 Vbeta and 13 Jbeta primers. Measured with immunoSEQ multiplex PCR; TCRdb has only the in-frame clones, and not every one. In the table there are some 150,000 clones, about 71% of which are singletons. This sample stems from a study of cytomegalovirus exposure and HLA in healthy donors. The origin of this receptor is a woman in her thirties in good health and CMV-seronegative. The sequenced sample consisted of PBMCs.

CDR3 region: CASRRASEGGGYTF. CDR3 nucleotides: TGTGCCAGCAGAAGGGCATCGGAGGGAGGAGGCTACACCTTC. This chain uses TRBV6-5 with TRBJ1-2; D gene uncertain. Deletions cut 6 bases from V and 8 bases from J, with 19 bases between. Germline V gene sequence: CDR1 MNHEY, CDR2 SVGAGI. The length of the CDR3 is 14 residues.